The clone carrying this TCR beta chain was detected only once. Its target is not known. Assay: immunoSEQ multiplex PCR; the TCRdb copy retains only in-frame clones and omits some. The sample holds some 100,000 clones, around nine tenths seen once. The source of the sample is a study of OX40 agonist ivuxolimab in advanced cancers. Study at large: Patient treatment consisted of intravenous ivuxolimab administration every 2 weeks at 0.01 to 10 mg/kg. Three patients showed partial responses: one hepatocellular carcinoma and two cutaneous melanoma cases.

Study observations and caveats: Relative to CD4+ cells, CD8+ T cells on average had more expanded clones. CD4+ and CD8+ T cells in blood underwent clonal expansion by week 6 at 0.1 to 3.0 mg/kg.

This CDR3 is built from 13 residues. Trimming removed 3 bases at V and 4 bases at J, with 7 bases between. Per the germline V gene, CDR1 is GTSNPN and CDR2 is SVGIG (reference sequence). This receptor was obtained from an adult with an advanced solid tumor such as melanoma, head and neck, liver or kidney cancer. This chain links TRBV30 with TRBJ1-6; TRBD1 might be the D (6 bases). This specimen was CD4+ or CD8+ T cells sorted from blood, taken in a trial of the OX40 agonist ivuxolimab. CDR3 amino acids: CAWRGQYNSPLHF. DNA for the CDR3: TGTGCCTGGAGAGGACAGTATAATTCACCCCTCCACTTT.